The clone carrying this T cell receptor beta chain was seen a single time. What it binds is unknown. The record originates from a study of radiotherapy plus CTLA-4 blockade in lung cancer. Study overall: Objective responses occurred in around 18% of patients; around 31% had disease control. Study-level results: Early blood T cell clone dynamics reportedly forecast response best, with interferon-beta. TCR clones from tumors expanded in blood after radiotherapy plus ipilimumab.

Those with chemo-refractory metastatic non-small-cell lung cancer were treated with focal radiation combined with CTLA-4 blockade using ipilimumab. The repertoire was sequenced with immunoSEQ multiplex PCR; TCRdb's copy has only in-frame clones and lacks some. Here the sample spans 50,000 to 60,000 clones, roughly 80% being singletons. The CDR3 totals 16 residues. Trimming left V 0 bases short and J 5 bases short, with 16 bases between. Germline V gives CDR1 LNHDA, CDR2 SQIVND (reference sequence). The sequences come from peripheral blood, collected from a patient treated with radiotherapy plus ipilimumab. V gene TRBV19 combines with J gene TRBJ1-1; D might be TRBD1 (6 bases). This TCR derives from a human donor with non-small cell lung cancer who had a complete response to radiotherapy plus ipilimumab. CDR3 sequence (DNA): TGTGCCAGTAGTATAGAGGACAGCTCGCCCGGGACTGAAGCTTTCTTT. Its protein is CASSIEDSSPGTEAFF. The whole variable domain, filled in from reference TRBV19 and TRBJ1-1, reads DGGITQSPKYLFRKEGQNVTLSCEQNLNHDAMYWYRQDPGQGLRLIYYSQIVNDFQKGDIAEGYSVSREKKESFPLTVTSAQKNPTAFYLCASSIEDSSPGTEAFFGQGTRLTVV.